Listed here are 30 T cell receptor beta chains from one sample, sequenced in a study of T cells in Graves' hyperthyroidism and ophthalmopathy. Amplification targeted TCR beta CDR3 regions from RNA transcripts. TCR CDR3 regions were first amplified by RT-PCR with HTBI primers. MiXCR, applied by TCRdb to the multiplex PCR reads, yields one record per CDR3 protein. The data show approximately 530,000 distinct CDR3 sequences, approximately 15% seen once. Source material: blood. The receptors were sampled from a woman aged 18-29 years with Graves' hyperthyroidism.

This clonotype was counted ten times or more. The chain combines TRBV20-1 with TRBJ2-3; 9 nucleotides agree with TRBD1. The CDR3 has 17 residues. Germline CDR1 DFQATT, CDR2 SNEGSKA (reference sequence). Losses at the gene ends were 4 bases for V and 3 bases for J; bases not matched to a gene: 14. The DNA for the CDR3 is TGCAGTGCTACAAATACTGACGGACAGGGGTCGACAGATACGCAGTATTTT. It translates to CSATNTDGQGSTDTQYF.

This clonotype was detected ten times or more. The rearrangement uses TRBV6-1 and TRBJ1-5; the match to TRBD1 covers 8 bases. This CDR3 has 18 amino acids. The germline CDR1 and CDR2 sequences are MNHNS and SASEGT. With V trimmed by 1 base and J by 0 bases, 8 bases remained unmatched. CDR3 sequence: CASSEGTGRADSNQPQHF. The CDR3 DNA sequence: TGTGCCAGCAGTGAAGGGACAGGGCGCGCGGATAGCAATCAGCCCCAGCATTTT.

This clonotype was seen a handful of times. This chain connects TRBV5-6 to TRBJ2-7; tentative D call: TRBD1 (5 bases). The CDR3 is 13 residues long. The V end was cut by 3 bases, the J end by 2 bases, with 9 bases between. Germline values: CDR1 SGHDT, CDR2 YYEEEE. The CDR3 spells CASSSDSTYEQYF. CDR3 nucleotide sequence: TGTGCCAGCAGCTCCGACAGTACCTACGAGCAGTACTTC.

This chain uses TRBV29-1 with TRBJ2-7; D is possibly TRBD2 (6 bases). This CDR3 region has 12 residues. The V end lost 8 bases, the J end lost 6 bases, and 17 bases lay between the germline ends. Per germline, CDR1 SQVTM and CDR2 ANQGSEA. The CDR3 protein is CSSGSLGGEQYF. DNA for the CDR3: TGCAGCTCGGGGAGCCTCGGGGGCGAGCAGTACTTC.

The rearrangement links TRBV12-3 or TRBV12-4 to TRBJ1-4; no clear D. Trimming shortened V by 6 bases and J by 3 bases, and 11 bases separated the two germline ends. CDR3 length: 14 residues. The CDR3, as DNA: TGTGCCAGCAGCTCTTACACGGCTAATGAAAAACTGTTTTTT. Residues: CASSSYTANEKLFF.

This clonotype came up many times. The CDR3 region is CASSWIGRTSGAETQYF. The CDR3 DNA follows: TGTGCCAGCAGCTGGATCGGTAGGACTAGCGGGGCTGAGACCCAGTACTTC. The chain links TRBV13 to TRBJ2-5; 12 bases agree with TRBD2. Per the germline V gene, CDR1 is PRHDT and CDR2 is FYEKMQ (reference sequence). J lost 5 bases, V lost 4 bases, and 11 bases had no gene match. The CDR3 is 17 amino acids. Filled out from reference TRBV13 and TRBJ2-5, the complete variable domain reads AAGVIQSPRHLIKEKRETATLKCYPIPRHDTVYWYQQGPGQDPQFLISFYEKMQSDKGSIPDRFSAQQFSDYHSELNMSSLELGDSALYFCASSWIGRTSGAETQYFGPGTRLLVL.

Comment on this clonotype: Germline is not matched at one junction end, which may reflect a read error. The chain carries TRBV20-1 and TRBJ1-6; unclear D gene. The CDR3 consists of 16 residues. Germline CDR1 DFQATT, CDR2 SNEGSKA (reference sequence). The CDR3 spells CSAKAPASINNSPLHF. CDR3 coding DNA: TGCAGTGCTAAAGCGCCAGCGAGTATCAATAATTCGCCCCTCCACTTT.

This clonotype came up many times. J is TRBJ1-5 and V is TRBV6-2 or TRBV6-3; D gene ambiguous. Germline CDR1 and CDR2: MNHEY and SVGEGT. The CDR3 extends over 13 amino acids. V lost 2 bases and J lost 8, with 10 bases in between. CDR3 in amino acids: CASSYGTVEPQHF. CDR3 nucleotide sequence: TGTGCCAGCAGTTACGGAACAGTTGAGCCCCAGCATTTT.

Notes on this clonotype: This may be a read error, as it is one base from a much larger clone. The chain employs TRBV2 and TRBJ1-1; 8 bases match TRBD1. The V gene's germline CDR1 is SNHLY and CDR2 FYNNEI. The CDR3 covers 14 residues. The CDR3 nucleotides read TGTGCCAGCAGGACCGGACAGGGAAACACTGAAGCTTCCTTT. It specifies CASRTGQGNTEASF.

This clonotype was seen only a few times. The V gene is TRBV4-2, the J gene TRBJ1-6; no definite D call. The V gene's germline CDR1 is LGHNA and CDR2 YNFKEQ. With 2 bases removed from V and 5 bases from J, the gap between germline ends came to 10 bases. This CDR3 region has 15 residues. CDR3 amino acids: CASSQKSLNNSPLHF. As DNA, the CDR3 is TGTGCCAGCAGCCAAAAGTCCTTAAATAATTCACCCCTCCACTTT.

This clonotype was seen ten or more times. This chain connects TRBV7-2 to TRBJ2-7; TRBD2 agrees at 7 bases. V lost 5 bases and J lost 6; bases outside the gene matches: 1. Germline V CDR1 and CDR2: SGHTA, FQGNSA. The CDR3 length is 11 residues. CDR3 region: CASSGGVEQYF. CDR3 DNA: TGTGCCAGCAGCGGGGGGGTCGAGCAGTACTTC.

Comments on this clonotype: This may be a read error, as it is one base from a much larger clone. The rearrangement joins TRBV12-3 or TRBV12-4 to TRBJ1-1; no reliable D call. The length of the CDR3 is 13 residues. DNA for the CDR3: TGTGCCAGCAGTTTGGGGATAAACACTGAAGATTTCTTT. Translated: CASSLGINTEDFF.

This clonotype was picked up many times. The rearrangement links TRBV6-1 to TRBJ2-6; 9 bases agree with TRBD2. V lost 5 bases and J lost 1; bases outside the gene matches: 3. CDR1 and CDR2 (germline): MNHNS, SASEGT. This CDR3 region has 16 residues. CDR3 protein: CASSLAGVSGANVLTF. The CDR3 DNA reads TGTGCCAGCAGTTTAGCGGGAGTATCTGGGGCCAACGTCCTGACTTTC.

The chain employs TRBV27 and TRBJ2-3; D possibly matches TRBD1 or TRBD2 (6 bases each). Trimming took 2 bases from V and 5 from J, leaving 14 bases between them. Germline V gives CDR1 MNHEY, CDR2 SMNVEV (reference sequence). The CDR3 runs 15 residues. The CDR3 DNA is TGTGCCAGCAGTTTAAGGGGGAGGCCGGGAGATACGCAGTATTTT. This translates into CASSLRGRPGDTQYF.

This clonotype was detected only a few times. V is TRBV29-1 and J is TRBJ2-7; tentatively, D is TRBD1 (7 bases). The germline V and J ends were trimmed by 6 bases and 0 bases, with 18 bases remaining between them. Germline CDR1 reads SQVTM; CDR2 reads ANQGSEA. The CDR3 has 15 amino acids. The CDR3 bases are TGCAGCGTGTCCCGGCAGGGGGGATCCTCCTACGAGCAGTACTTC. It translates to CSVSRQGGSSYEQYF.

J is TRBJ2-1 and V is TRBV7-8; unclear D gene. With 1 base removed from V and 7 bases from J, the gap between germline ends came to 8 bases. Germline V CDR1 and CDR2: SGHVS, FQNEAQ. The CDR3 length is 13 residues. CDR3 sequence (DNA): TGTGCCAGCAGCTTAGATGGGGTTAATGAGCAGTTCTTC. Its translation is CASSLDGVNEQFF.

This chain connects TRBV30 to TRBJ2-7; the D gene is possibly TRBD1 (5 bases). The CDR3 extends over 13 amino acids. Germline V gene sequence: CDR1 GTSNPN, CDR2 SVGIG (reference sequence). V lost 3 bases, J lost 1 base, and 10 bases lay in between. DNA for the CDR3: TGTGCCTGGAGACCTGACAGTTCCTACGAGCAGTACTTC. Translated, it gives CAWRPDSSYEQYF.

This clonotype was detected many times. The rearrangement links TRBV6-2 or TRBV6-3 to TRBJ2-7, with no clear D. Germline V CDR1 and CDR2: MNHEY, SVGEGT. The CDR3 spans 11 residues. Trimming took 6 bases from V and 3 from J, leaving 6 bases between them. CDR3 residues: CASRWGYEQYF. The CDR3 nucleotides read TGTGCCAGCAGATGGGGCTACGAGCAGTACTTC.

This chain uses TRBV14 with TRBJ1-3; no firm D call. The CDR3 totals 16 residues. From germline, CDR1 is SGHDN and CDR2 FVKESK. Trimming took 1 base from V and 0 from J, leaving 10 bases between them. CDR3 amino acids: CASSQVSRVSGNTIYF. For the CDR3, the DNA is TGTGCCAGCAGCCAAGTTTCGAGGGTCTCTGGAAACACCATATATTTT.

The gene calls are TRBV12-3 or TRBV12-4 and TRBJ1-2; 8 nucleotides align to TRBD1. Unmatched junction bases numbered 10, after V lost 5 bases and J lost 8 bases. The CDR3 contains 14 residues. The CDR3 sequence is CASSARTGHNGYTF. CDR3 coding DNA: TGTGCCAGCAGTGCGAGGACAGGGCATAACGGCTACACCTTC.

This clonotype was seen repeatedly, ten times or more. This chain links TRBV3-1 with TRBJ2-1; TRBD2 aligns across 11 bases. CDR1 and CDR2 from the germline V gene are LGHDT and YNNKEL (reference sequence). CDR3 length: 14 amino acids. With V trimmed by 4 bases and J by 9 bases, 5 bases remained unmatched. For the CDR3, the DNA is TGTGCCAGCAGCCCACTAGCGGGAGTGGGTGAGCAGTTCTTC. Translation gives CASSPLAGVGEQFF.

This clonotype was detected once. The chain couples TRBV5-4 to TRBJ2-1; D unclear. Trimming took 0 bases from V and 8 from J, leaving 12 bases between them. The length of the CDR3 is 14 residues. Looked up from germline, CDR1 is SGHNT and CDR2 is YYREEE (reference sequence). The CDR3 region is CASSLEVRSHEQFF. The DNA of the CDR3 is TGTGCCAGCAGCTTGGAAGTCAGGAGCCATGAGCAGTTCTTC.

This clonotype was seen many times. The chain employs TRBV6-5 and TRBJ1-2; D gene unclear. V shed 0 bases and J shed 8 bases, with 16 bases lying between them. Germline V gene lookup returns CDR1 MNHEY and CDR2 SVGAGI. The CDR3 consists of 15 residues. The CDR3 reads CASSYSATARGGYTF. CDR3 bases: TGTGCCAGCAGTTACTCAGCGACGGCGCGTGGCGGCTACACCTTC.

This clonotype has at least ten counts. The CDR3 is CSARDLLVGNTEAFF. CDR3 in DNA: TGCAGTGCTAGAGATCTGTTGGTGGGTAACACTGAAGCTTTCTTT. The rearrangement links TRBV20-1 to TRBJ1-1; D not resolved. Between the trimmed V and J ends, which lost 0 bases and 2 bases, there was a span of 13 bases. This CDR3 spans 15 amino acids. Germline loops: CDR1 DFQATT, CDR2 SNEGSKA (reference sequence).

The rearrangement joins TRBV7-9 to TRBJ2-7; D gene unclear. CDR3 length equals 15 residues. Trimming took 5 bases from V and 4 from J, leaving 18 bases between them. From germline, CDR1 is SEHNR and CDR2 FQNEAQ (reference sequence). The CDR3 DNA reads TGTGCCAGCAGCCCCGGTCGAGGTGAAAGGTACGAGCAGTACTTC. Its protein product is CASSPGRGERYEQYF.

The chain has TRBV29-1 and TRBJ1-3; TRBD1 might be the D (5 bases). Germline V gene lookup returns CDR1 SQVTM and CDR2 ANQGSEA. This CDR3 has 13 amino acids. V lost 1 base and J lost 2, with 6 bases in between. The CDR3 reads CSVEVGAGNTIYF. CDR3 sequence (DNA): TGCAGCGTTGAAGTGGGGGCTGGAAACACCATATATTTT.

This clonotype was seen at least ten times. This chain links TRBV10-3 with TRBJ2-1; the match to TRBD1 covers 9 bases. Germline CDR1 ENHRY, CDR2 SYGVKD. CDR3 length: 14 amino acids. Trimming took 0 bases from V and 6 from J; bases not matched to a gene: 0. This CDR3 is CAISESTGGNEQFF. CDR3 sequence (DNA): TGTGCCATCAGTGAGTCGACAGGGGGCAATGAGCAGTTCTTC.

The V and J genes are TRBV29-1 and TRBJ2-7; 7 nucleotides align to TRBD1. The V gene's germline CDR1 is SQVTM and CDR2 ANQGSEA. The ends lost 4 bases at V and 1 base at J; junction bases unmatched: 10. The CDR3 extends over 15 amino acids. As DNA, the CDR3 is TGCAGCGTTGCTGGCAAGGGGGCGTTGTCCTACGAGCAGTACTTC. Amino acids: CSVAGKGALSYEQYF.

The rearrangement links TRBV6-6 to TRBJ1-2, with D possibly being TRBD1 (5 bases). Germline CDR1 reads MNHNY; CDR2 reads SVGAGI (reference sequence). The CDR3 contains 13 residues. Trimming shortened V by 0 bases and J by 8 bases, and 10 bases separated the two germline ends. CDR3 amino acids: CASSYSSGDGYTF. Here the CDR3 DNA reads TGTGCCAGCAGTTACTCATCGGGGGACGGCTACACCTTC.

V and J are TRBV7-6 and TRBJ1-5; no clear D gene. CDR1 and CDR2 (germline): SGHVS, FNYEAQ. Trimming took 6 bases from V and 3 from J, leaving 15 bases between them. The CDR3 is made up of 15 amino acids. DNA of the CDR3: TGTGCCAGCAGTAAGGAACCGGGAATCAATCAGCCCCAGCATTTT. Encoded protein: CASSKEPGINQPQHF.